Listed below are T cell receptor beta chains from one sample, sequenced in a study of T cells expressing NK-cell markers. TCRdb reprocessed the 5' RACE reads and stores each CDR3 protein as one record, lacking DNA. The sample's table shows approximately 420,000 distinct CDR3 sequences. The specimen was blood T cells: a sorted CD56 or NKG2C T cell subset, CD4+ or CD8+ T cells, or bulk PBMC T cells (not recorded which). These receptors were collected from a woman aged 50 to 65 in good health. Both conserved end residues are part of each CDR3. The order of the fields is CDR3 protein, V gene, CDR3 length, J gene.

CASSALAGSSYNEQFF	TRBV6-1	16	TRBJ2-1
CSVAGGASSYEQYF	TRBV29-1	14	TRBJ2-7
CASSSGLAGGTKGDEQFF	TRBV5-1	18	TRBJ2-1
CSVDGQGKRKQFF	TRBV29-1	13	TRBJ2-1
CASSLVVARDTDTQYF	TRBV11-3	16	TRBJ2-3
CASRGGAGNTIYF	TRBV12-3/TRBV12-4	13	TRBJ1-3
CSARDVNAIAKNIQYF	TRBV20-1	16	TRBJ2-4
CSASRGRIDGYTF	TRBV20-1	13	TRBJ1-2
CASSLEGPSDTQYF	TRBV27	14	TRBJ2-3
CASSRLTGENSPLHF	TRBV12-3/TRBV12-4	15	TRBJ1-6
CASSPGGTSGANVLTF	TRBV4-1	16	TRBJ2-6
CASSLVISSVDSGELFF	TRBV12-3/TRBV12-4	17	TRBJ2-2
CASSSTLGEQYF	TRBV5-1	12	TRBJ2-7
CATSERDRKETQYF	TRBV24-1	14	TRBJ2-5
CASRAGLSPLHF	TRBV6-5	12	TRBJ1-6
CGVGQAGETQYF	TRBV6-1	12	TRBJ2-5
CASGQTGISGELFF	TRBV5-1	14	TRBJ2-2
CASSPPTGSTEAFF	TRBV18	14	TRBJ1-1
CASSVAPGPTGELFF	TRBV9	15	TRBJ2-2
CASSSPGVREQFF	TRBV5-1	13	TRBJ2-1
CSVVTVGTDTQYF	TRBV29-1	13	TRBJ2-3
CASSLILGEGLYEQYF	TRBV4-1	16	TRBJ2-7
CSVVGMDREMYEQYF	TRBV29-1	15	TRBJ2-7
CASSSHTYTDTQYF	TRBV7-9	14	TRBJ2-3
CASSHSRQTQYF	TRBV11-2	12	TRBJ2-5
CASTLAGRNFGASSYNEQFF	TRBV27	20	TRBJ2-1
CASSSLQVVNEQFF	TRBV19	14	TRBJ2-1
CSAQEGVTGPQFF	TRBV20-1	13	TRBJ2-1
CASSWAGVGTEAFF	TRBV11-1	14	TRBJ1-1
CASSQGRGAGGKNTEAFF	TRBV5-1	18	TRBJ1-1
CASSVGGGETQYF	TRBV10-2	13	TRBJ2-5
CASSSDPGELFF	TRBV5-1	12	TRBJ2-2
CASSVTGTANNEQFF	TRBV6-1	15	TRBJ2-1
CASSPRETDTQYF	TRBV18	13	TRBJ2-3
CASSPSVAIQYF	TRBV11-2	12	TRBJ2-4
CASSQGYGQTRDFQYF	TRBV4-1	16	TRBJ2-5
CASSRATPGLAGATGELFF	TRBV6-2/TRBV6-3	19	TRBJ2-2
CASSQDPGGVNKQFF	TRBV4-1	15	TRBJ2-1
CASSRGAPSYNEQFF	TRBV10-2	15	TRBJ2-1
CASSYSAGGIHTGELFF	TRBV6-5	17	TRBJ2-2
CASRDPGRTDTQYF	TRBV6-1	14	TRBJ2-3
CASSLEVFSSYNEQFF	TRBV5-1	16	TRBJ2-1
CASSLDSAKTDTQYF	TRBV11-2	15	TRBJ2-3
CASSPYIAGQALETQYF	TRBV18	17	TRBJ2-5
CASSFGLSSGRAYNEQFF	TRBV5-1	18	TRBJ2-1
CASRPGQGVSGANVLTF	TRBV6-5	17	TRBJ2-6
CATSRDPGQEAFF	TRBV15	13	TRBJ1-1
CASRRLAGDFVNEQYF	TRBV11-2	16	TRBJ2-7
CASSFGGRGVPQHF	TRBV12-3/TRBV12-4	14	TRBJ1-5
CASSQTSGSEAFF	TRBV7-9	13	TRBJ1-1